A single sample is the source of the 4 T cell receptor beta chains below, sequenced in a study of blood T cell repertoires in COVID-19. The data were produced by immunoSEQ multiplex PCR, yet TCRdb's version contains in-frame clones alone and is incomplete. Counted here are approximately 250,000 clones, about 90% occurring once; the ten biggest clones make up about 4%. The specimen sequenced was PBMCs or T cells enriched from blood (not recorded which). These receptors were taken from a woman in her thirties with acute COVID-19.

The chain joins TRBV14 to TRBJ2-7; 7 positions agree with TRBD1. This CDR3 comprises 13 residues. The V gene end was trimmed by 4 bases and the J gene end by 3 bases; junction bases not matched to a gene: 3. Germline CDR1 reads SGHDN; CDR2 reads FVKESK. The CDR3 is CASSPDRVYEQYF. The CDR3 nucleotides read TGTGCCAGCAGCCCCGACAGGGTCTACGAGCAGTACTTC.

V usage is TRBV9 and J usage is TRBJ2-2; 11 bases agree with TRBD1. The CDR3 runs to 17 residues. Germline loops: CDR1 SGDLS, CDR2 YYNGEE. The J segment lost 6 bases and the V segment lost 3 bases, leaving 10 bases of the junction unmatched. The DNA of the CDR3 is TGTGCCAGCAGCGCCAGGCCGGGACAGGGGGTTTCCGGGGAGCTGTTTTTT. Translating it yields CASSARPGQGVSGELFF.

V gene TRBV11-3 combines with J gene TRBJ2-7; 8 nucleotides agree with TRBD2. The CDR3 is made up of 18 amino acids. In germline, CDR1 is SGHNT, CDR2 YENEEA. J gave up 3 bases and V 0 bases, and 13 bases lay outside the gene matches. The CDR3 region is CASSLDPLYGRASYEQYF. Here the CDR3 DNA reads TGTGCCAGCAGCTTAGACCCTCTCTACGGGAGGGCCAGCTACGAGCAGTACTTC.

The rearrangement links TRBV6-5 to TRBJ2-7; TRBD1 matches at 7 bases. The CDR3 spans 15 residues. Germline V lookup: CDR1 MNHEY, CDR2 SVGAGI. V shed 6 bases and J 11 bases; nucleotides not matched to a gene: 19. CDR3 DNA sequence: TGTGCCAGCAGGACCACCGGGACAGTGACGCTTGGGGAGTACTTC. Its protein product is CASRTTGTVTLGEYF.